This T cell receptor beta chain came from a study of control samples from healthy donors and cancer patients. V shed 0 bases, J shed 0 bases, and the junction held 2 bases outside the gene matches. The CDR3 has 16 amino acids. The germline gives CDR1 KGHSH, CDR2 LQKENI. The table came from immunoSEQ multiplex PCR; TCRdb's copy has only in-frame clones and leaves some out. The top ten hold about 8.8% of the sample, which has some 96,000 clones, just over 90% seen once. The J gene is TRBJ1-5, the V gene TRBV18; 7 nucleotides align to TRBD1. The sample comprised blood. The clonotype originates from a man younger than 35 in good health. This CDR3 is CASSPPGQSSNQPQHF. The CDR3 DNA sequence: TGTGCCAGCTCACCACCGGGACAGAGTAGCAATCAGCCCCAGCATTTT.